This note documents a single TCR beta chain sequence. Its antigen is unknown. Measured with immunoSEQ multiplex PCR; TCRdb has only the in-frame clones, and not every one. Among roughly 180,000 clones, approximately 92% were seen once, and the ten largest hold 6.9%. The record originates from a study of T cell responses to AZD1222 COVID-19 vaccine. The study, taken as a whole, reports: There were mostly white British donors and more females than males, and clonal diversity was possibly underestimated. Reports say nearly half of spike-specific TCRs go after unmutated variant regions. Repertoires were sampled only after the peak T cell response.

Losses at the gene ends were 5 bases for V and 0 bases for J; bases not matched to a gene: 10. Germline-derived CDR1 and CDR2 are SGHVS and FQNEAQ. This CDR3 is built from 17 residues. This clonotype originated in an adult in good health. The sample here was peripheral blood, taken on day 0 of AZD1222 vaccination. The J gene is TRBJ2-1, the V gene TRBV7-8; 7 positions match TRBD1. In DNA, the CDR3 is TGTGCCAGCAGCCCGATGGGACAGTCCGGCTCCTACAATGAGCAGTTCTTC. Amino acids: CASSPMGQSGSYNEQFF.